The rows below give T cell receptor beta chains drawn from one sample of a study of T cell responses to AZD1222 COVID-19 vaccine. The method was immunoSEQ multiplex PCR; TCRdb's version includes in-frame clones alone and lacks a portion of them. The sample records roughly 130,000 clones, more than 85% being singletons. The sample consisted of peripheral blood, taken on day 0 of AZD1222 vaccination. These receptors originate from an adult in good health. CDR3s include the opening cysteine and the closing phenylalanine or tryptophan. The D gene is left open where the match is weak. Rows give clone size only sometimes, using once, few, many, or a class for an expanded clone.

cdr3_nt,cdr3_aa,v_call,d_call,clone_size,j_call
TGCGCCAGCAGCCAAGACGGGATCCTGTACGAGCAGTACTTC,CASSQDGILYEQYF,TRBV4-1,NA,NA,TRBJ2-7
TGCGCCAGCAGTGAGACTTTGGACGGAGCTAACTATGGCTACACCTTC,CASSETLDGANYGYTF,TRBV10-1,NA,NA,TRBJ1-2
TGCGCCAGCAGCCAAAGTGCCCTCGGAGCGGGATTTAGCAATGAGCAGTTCTTC,CASSQSALGAGFSNEQFF,TRBV4-1,TRBD2,NA,TRBJ2-1
TGTGCCAGCAGCTCACAAACAGGACAGGCAGCTTTCTTT,CASSSQTGQAAFF,TRBV7-9,TRBD1,NA,TRBJ1-1
TGTGCCAGCAGTTTGAAGGGAGGCGGCTACACCTTC,CASSLKGGGYTF,TRBV27,NA,NA,TRBJ1-2
TGTGCCAGCAGCTTGGGACTAGCGGGTGAGCAGTTCTTC,CASSLGLAGEQFF,TRBV7-2,TRBD2,NA,TRBJ2-1
TGTGCCAGCAGTTTTGGTGGCTACACCTTC,CASSFGGYTF,TRBV28,NA,NA,TRBJ1-2
TGTGCCATCAGTGTGGGCTCTGAAGCTTTCTTT,CAISVGSEAFF,TRBV10-3,NA,NA,TRBJ1-1
TGTGCACATGCCCGGGCTAGCGGGAAGGCCGGGGAGCTGTTTTTT,CAHARASGKAGELFF,TRBV9,TRBD2,NA,TRBJ2-2
TGCGCCAGCAGCTTGGAAAGCGGGAGATACAATGAGCAGTTCTTC,CASSLESGRYNEQFF,TRBV5-1,TRBD2,NA,TRBJ2-1
TGTGCCAGCAGCCTGGGGGGGGGCACTGAAGCTTTCTTT,CASSLGGGTEAFF,TRBV12-3/TRBV12-4,NA,NA,TRBJ1-1
TGTGCCAGCAGCGCCCAGATGGGGACTAATGAAAAACTGTTTTTT,CASSAQMGTNEKLFF,TRBV7-9,NA,once,TRBJ1-4
TGCAGCGTTGAAGTCGAGAACTATGGCTACACCTTC,CSVEVENYGYTF,TRBV29-1,NA,NA,TRBJ1-2
TGTGCCAGCTCCCCGGACAGGGACGGTAAACTGTTTTTT,CASSPDRDGKLFF,TRBV18,TRBD1,once,TRBJ1-4
TGCAGTGCTAGTACGGGGATATCTTACACAGATACGCAGTATTTT,CSASTGISYTDTQYF,TRBV20-1,NA,NA,TRBJ2-3
TGTGCCAGCTCGCCGAACCCGCAGGGCCACGCTTTCTTT,CASSPNPQGHAFF,TRBV18,NA,NA,TRBJ1-1
TGCGCCAGCAGCCAAGATCCGGCAGTCTATGGCTACACCTTC,CASSQDPAVYGYTF,TRBV4-1,NA,many,TRBJ1-2
TGCGCCAGCAGTGAGTTGCGGACAGGAGCGTTCACCATATATTTT,CASSELRTGAFTIYF,TRBV10-1,TRBD1,NA,TRBJ1-3
TGCAGCGCATTGGGTTCCCCAGGGGTCACTGAAGCTTTCTTT,CSALGSPGVTEAFF,TRBV29-1,NA,NA,TRBJ1-1
TGTGCCAGCAGCTTCCAAGAGACCCAGTACTTC,CASSFQETQYF,TRBV7-9,NA,NA,TRBJ2-5
TGTGCCAGCAGCTTTTTGCTAGCGGGAGGGTCAGATACGCAGTATTTT,CASSFLLAGGSDTQYF,TRBV7-2,TRBD2,NA,TRBJ2-3
TGTGCCAGCAGCCAGGGGACGGCCCCCTACAATGAGCAGTTCTTC,CASSQGTAPYNEQFF,TRBV3-1/TRBV3-2,NA,NA,TRBJ2-1
TGTGCCTGGAGGCAGGGTGGGCCCGTAGCTGAAGCTTTCTTT,CAWRQGGPVAEAFF,TRBV30,NA,NA,TRBJ1-1
TGTGCCAGCAGAGGGCCGGGAAACAATCAGCCCCAGCATTTT,CASRGPGNNQPQHF,TRBV11-2,NA,NA,TRBJ1-5
TGCAGTGCAGCAGGTTACGAGCAGTACTTC,CSAAGYEQYF,TRBV20-1,NA,NA,TRBJ2-7
TGCAGCGTTCTGAGGTCGGGGTGGAACTATGGCTACACCTTC,CSVLRSGWNYGYTF,TRBV29-1,NA,NA,TRBJ1-2
TGTGCCATTGGAATAGACAGGGGTTTGCCCTTAAACTATGGCTACACCTTC,CAIGIDRGLPLNYGYTF,TRBV28,TRBD1,NA,TRBJ1-2
TGTGCCAGAAGCTCCAGAGGGGCAGGGTTCAATGAGCAGTTCTTC,CARSSRGAGFNEQFF,TRBV5-3,NA,NA,TRBJ2-1
TGTGCCAGCAGTTACGTCCTAGCGGGATCCGGAGATACGCAGTATTTT,CASSYVLAGSGDTQYF,TRBV6-6,TRBD2,NA,TRBJ2-3
TGTGCCAGCAGCCCCCGGGACAGGGGCCGAATTAACACTGAAGCTTTCTTT,CASSPRDRGRINTEAFF,TRBV7-8,TRBD1,once,TRBJ1-1
TGTGCCACCAGCAGAGGGACGAGCACAGATACGCAGTATTTT,CATSRGTSTDTQYF,TRBV15,NA,NA,TRBJ2-3
TGTGCCAGTAGTTATCAGCGGGATGGGACCGAGCAGTACTTC,CASSYQRDGTEQYF,TRBV19,TRBD2,NA,TRBJ2-7
TGTGCCAGCAGTTTGACTCGACAGAGCGAAAAACTGTTTTTT,CASSLTRQSEKLFF,TRBV27,NA,NA,TRBJ1-4
TGTGCCAGCAGTGAGGTGGATCAGCCCCAGCATTTT,CASSEVDQPQHF,TRBV2,NA,NA,TRBJ1-5